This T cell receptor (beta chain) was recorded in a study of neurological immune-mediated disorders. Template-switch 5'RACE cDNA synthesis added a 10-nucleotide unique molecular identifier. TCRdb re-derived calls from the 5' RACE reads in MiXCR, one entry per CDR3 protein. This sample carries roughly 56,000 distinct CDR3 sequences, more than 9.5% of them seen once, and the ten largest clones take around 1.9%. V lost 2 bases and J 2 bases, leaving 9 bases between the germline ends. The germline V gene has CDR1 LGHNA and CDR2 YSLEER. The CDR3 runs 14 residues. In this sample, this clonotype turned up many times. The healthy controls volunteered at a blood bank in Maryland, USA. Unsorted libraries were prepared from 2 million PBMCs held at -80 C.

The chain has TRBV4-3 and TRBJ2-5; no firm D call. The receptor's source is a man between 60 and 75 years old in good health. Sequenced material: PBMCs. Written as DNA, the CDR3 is TGCGCCAGCAGCCAACAGAGACGGCAAGAGACCCAGTACTTC. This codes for CASSQQRRQETQYF.